The 3 T cell receptor beta chains reported below all come from one sample, sequenced in a study of T cell changes during pregnancy in multiple sclerosis. Repertoires were generated with immunoSEQ multiplex PCR, while TCRdb's copy carries only in-frame clones and drops some. The sample carries about 100,000 clones, approximately 93% recorded once. The sequences come from peripheral blood, collected after pregnancy. These receptors were obtained from a female donor with multiple sclerosis, enrolled in a pregnancy study.

The genes are TRBV6-5 and TRBJ2-3, with 8 bases fitting TRBD1. With 4 bases clipped from V and 1 base from J, the junction kept 1 base outside the gene matches. The CDR3 totals 14 residues. Per the germline V gene, CDR1 is MNHEY and CDR2 is SVGAGI. In DNA, the CDR3 is TGTGCCAGCAGTTCGGACAGGGGCACAGATACGCAGTATTTT. Encoded protein: CASSSDRGTDTQYF.

This rearrangement joins TRBV6-5 to TRBJ1-2, with D possibly matching TRBD1 (6 bases). The CDR3 spans 14 residues. Trimming removed 3 bases from V and 4 bases from J, with 12 bases in between. Per the germline V gene, CDR1 is MNHEY and CDR2 is SVGAGI. The CDR3 loop is CASSYGGGGYGYTF. The CDR3 nucleotides read TGTGCCAGCAGTTATGGGGGCGGCGGCTATGGCTACACCTTC.

The chain recombines TRBV7-6 with TRBJ2-5; TRBD1 agrees at 8 bases. The V segment lost 1 base and the J segment 4 bases; nucleotides outside the gene matches: 5. CDR3 size: 15 residues. Germline V gives CDR1 SGHVS, CDR2 FNYEAQ. The CDR3 nucleotides are TGTGCCAGCAGCTTAGGAACAGGGGGATTAGAGACCCAGTACTTC. Protein product: CASSLGTGGLETQYF.